The 22 T cell receptor beta chains reported below all come from one sample, sequenced in a study of T cells in Graves' hyperthyroidism and ophthalmopathy. RNA transcripts provided the source from which TCR beta CDR3 regions were amplified. The HTBI primer set drove a first-round RT-PCR of the TCR CDR3. TCRdb re-called the multiplex PCR reads with MiXCR, one entry per CDR3 protein. The repertoire consists of 700,000 or so distinct CDR3 sequences, with 15% to 20% occurring once and the leading ten covering under 8.5%. Sequencing was done on a sample of blood. The receptors shown here come from a man aged 18 to 35 with Graves' hyperthyroidism.

The chain is built from TRBV5-1 and TRBJ2-5; no clear D gene. CDR1 and CDR2 from the germline V gene are SGHRS and YFSETQ. The CDR3 is 17 amino acids. The germline V and J ends were trimmed by 2 bases and 5 bases, with 22 bases remaining between them. The CDR3 DNA reads TGCGCCAGCAGCTTCGCAGGACGCTCCCGACGGGTGGAGACCCAGTACTTC. Protein sequence: CASSFAGRSRRVETQYF.

This clonotype has at least ten counts. The gene calls are TRBV6-1 and TRBJ2-1, with 7 bases identical to TRBD2. This CDR3 has 13 residues. The trim removed 5 bases at V and 8 bases at J, leaving 6 bases unmatched. Germline values: CDR1 MNHNS, CDR2 SASEGT. CDR3 residues: CASSTRLAHEQFF. The DNA for the CDR3 is TGTGCCAGCAGTACCCGACTAGCACATGAGCAGTTCTTC.

In this sample, this clonotype turned up a few times. The chain employs TRBV4-3 and TRBJ2-2; D is ambiguous. V was pared by 1 base and J by 1 base, with 7 bases between. The CDR3 extends over 15 amino acids. CDR1 and CDR2 from the germline V gene are LGHNA and YSLEER. CDR3 sequence reads: CASSQVDGNTGELFF. The CDR3 DNA sequence: TGCGCCAGCAGCCAAGTGGATGGGAACACCGGGGAGCTGTTTTTT.

This clonotype was detected ten times or more. The chain uses TRBV18 and TRBJ2-5, with D possibly TRBD2 on 6 matching bases. Germline CDR1 and CDR2: KGHSH and LQKENI. V gave up 2 bases and J gave up 6 bases, with 10 bases separating them. The CDR3 runs 13 residues. DNA of the CDR3: TGTGCCAGCTCACCAGCGGAGGGGCAGACCCAGTACTTC. As protein: CASSPAEGQTQYF.

V gene TRBV20-1 combines with J gene TRBJ1-5; D is possibly TRBD1 (6 bases). From germline, CDR1 is DFQATT and CDR2 SNEGSKA (reference sequence). The CDR3 consists of 15 residues. V was pared by 3 bases and J by 7 bases, with 19 bases between. Here the CDR3 reads CSASTTGWLGQPQHF. CDR3 sequence (DNA): TGCAGTGCTAGTACGACAGGTTGGCTGGGGCAGCCCCAGCATTTT.

Only a few counts were recorded for this clonotype. The chain uses TRBV6-1 and TRBJ1-5; 10 bases match TRBD1. Germline lookup yields CDR1 MNHNS and CDR2 SASEGT. This CDR3 contains 15 residues. V was pared by 6 bases and J by 6 bases, with 8 bases of the junction left unmatched. The DNA of the CDR3 is TGTGCCAGCAGCTCGGGACAGGGGACGGTTCAGCCCCAGCATTTT. Translated: CASSSGQGTVQPQHF.

This clonotype was counted between two and nine times. The rearrangement joins TRBV29-1 to TRBJ2-7; D is unclear. In germline, CDR1 is SQVTM, CDR2 ANQGSEA. The CDR3 has 11 amino acids. V was cut by 6 bases and J by 11 bases, with 17 bases left in between. The CDR3 coding sequence is TGCAGCGTCCGAGCGAAGGCTACGGAGTACTTC. The encoded protein is CSVRAKATEYF.

The chain combines TRBV6-2 or TRBV6-3 with TRBJ2-5; D is possibly TRBD1 (6 bases). Trimming cost V 6 bases and J 4 bases, with 18 bases left between them. CDR3 length equals 15 residues. Germline assignment: CDR1 MNHEY and CDR2 SVGEGT. CDR3 amino acids: CASSPLPTGRETQYF. CDR3 in DNA: TGTGCCAGCAGCCCCTTACCGACAGGACGAGAGACCCAGTACTTC.

The chain links TRBV27 to TRBJ1-5, with 8 bases lining up with TRBD1. In germline, CDR1 is MNHEY, CDR2 SMNVEV (reference sequence). V lost 5 bases and J lost 4; bases outside the gene matches: 10. The CDR3 contains 16 residues. The CDR3 is CASSSQGAGLNQPQHF. CDR3 sequence (DNA): TGTGCCAGCAGTAGCCAGGGGGCGGGACTTAATCAGCCCCAGCATTTT.

In its sample, this clonotype was seen many times. The genes are TRBV6-2 or TRBV6-3 and TRBJ1-5; D is undetermined. Germline V gives CDR1 MNHEY, CDR2 SVGEGT. Trimming removed 6 bases from V and 7 bases from J, with 22 bases in between. The CDR3 has 16 amino acids. CDR3 region: CASSSDTGPRWQPQHF. CDR3 DNA sequence: TGTGCCAGCAGCTCAGATACCGGGCCCCGTTGGCAGCCCCAGCATTTT.

This clonotype was seen only a few times. J is TRBJ2-7 and V is TRBV6-1; the D is unclear. The germline V gene has CDR1 MNHNS and CDR2 SASEGT. Trimming shortened V by 0 bases and J by 3 bases, and 9 bases separated the two germline ends. The CDR3 totals 14 residues. This CDR3 is CASSEAVGYYEQYF. In DNA form, the CDR3 reads TGTGCCAGCAGTGAAGCGGTCGGGTACTACGAGCAGTACTTC.

This clonotype was picked up many times. This sequence joins TRBV12-3 or TRBV12-4 and TRBJ1-2; TRBD1 matches at 7 bases. Trimming cost V 5 bases and J 4 bases; bases outside gene matches: 13. CDR3 size: 16 residues. The CDR3 DNA sequence: TGTGCCAGCAGTATGATTGGGGAGGGGGCCAGCTATGGCTACACCTTC. Translated: CASSMIGEGASYGYTF.

This clonotype was detected many times. The V and J genes are TRBV28 and TRBJ1-2, with D perhaps matching TRBD1 (5 bases). Trimming took off 6 bases at V and 8 bases at J, with 13 bases between the two ends. This CDR3 comprises 12 residues. The germline V gene has CDR1 MDHEN and CDR2 SYDVKM. In DNA form, the CDR3 reads TGTGCCAGCAGCAGGGTTAATGGGGGCTACACCTTC. This codes for CASSRVNGGYTF.

The gene calls are TRBV27 and TRBJ1-2; a weak D match, TRBD1 (6 bases). The CDR3 runs 13 residues. V shed 6 bases and J shed 7 bases, with 15 bases lying between them. Germline V gene lookup returns CDR1 MNHEY and CDR2 SMNVEV (reference sequence). CDR3 nucleotides: TGTGCCAGCAGCCCCGACAGGCCGGGTGGCTACACCTTC. Protein product: CASSPDRPGGYTF.

The chain joins TRBV7-2 to TRBJ2-7; 8 bases are shared with TRBD1. CDR3 length: 16 amino acids. With 6 bases clipped from V and 3 bases from J, the junction kept 13 bases outside the gene matches. Germline lookup yields CDR1 SGHTA and CDR2 FQGNSA. The DNA of the CDR3 is TGTGCCAGCAGAAAGGGGCCGGGACAGGTGATCTACGAGCAGTACTTC. Amino acid sequence: CASRKGPGQVIYEQYF.

The chain is built from TRBV14 and TRBJ2-3, with 8 bases identical to TRBD2. The germline V gene has CDR1 SGHDN and CDR2 FVKESK. This CDR3 region has 14 residues. J gave up 7 bases and V 0 bases, and 3 bases lay outside the gene matches. The CDR3 here is CASSQESGRNTQYF. CDR3 DNA: TGTGCCAGCAGCCAAGAGAGCGGGAGAAATACGCAGTATTTT.

The gene calls are TRBV7-6 and TRBJ1-1; a possible D gene is TRBD1 (6 bases). The germline CDR1 and CDR2 sequences are SGHVS and FNYEAQ. The CDR3 loop spans 18 amino acids. The V end was cut by 5 bases, the J end by 4 bases, with 26 bases between. CDR3 loop: CASSETGRGAFVTTEAFF. The CDR3 DNA sequence: TGTGCCAGCAGCGAAACGGGGAGGGGGGCGTTTGTCACCACTGAAGCTTTCTTT.

The gene calls are TRBV5-1 and TRBJ2-2, with no clear D. The CDR3 totals 14 residues. CDR1 is SGHRS and CDR2 is YFSETQ in the germline V gene. Between the trimmed V and J ends, which lost 4 bases and 6 bases, there was a span of 13 bases. CDR3 nucleotide sequence: TGCGCCAGCAGCCTGGGCAGGAGCTCCGGGGAGCTGTTTTTT. This codes for CASSLGRSSGELFF.

This chain joins TRBV14 and TRBJ1-1; D is unclear. This CDR3 region has 14 residues. Trimming removed 0 bases at V and 3 bases at J, with 8 bases between. CDR1 is SGHDN and CDR2 is FVKESK in the germline V gene. Here the CDR3 DNA reads TGTGCCAGCAGCCAAGAGATGGTTGACACTGAAGCTTTCTTT. Protein: CASSQEMVDTEAFF.

The chain recombines TRBV9 with TRBJ1-6, with unresolved D. CDR3 length equals 12 residues. With 0 bases removed from V and 10 bases from J, the gap between germline ends came to 5 bases. CDR1 is SGDLS, CDR2 YYNGEE, per germline. The CDR3 sequence: CASSVGGSPLHF. In nucleotides, the CDR3 is TGTGCCAGCAGCGTAGGCGGATCACCCCTCCACTTT.

The table lists this clonotype with many counts. This chain joins TRBV20-1 and TRBJ2-3, with TRBD2 as a possible D gene (5 bases). Germline CDR1 is DFQATT and CDR2 is SNEGSKA (reference sequence). Trimming shortened V by 1 base and J by 0 bases, and 11 bases separated the two germline ends. The CDR3 is 15 residues long. CDR3 DNA sequence: TGCAGTGCTAGAGTTCCAGCGGAAAGCACAGATACGCAGTATTTT. Translation gives CSARVPAESTDTQYF.

This clonotype was seen more than once but under ten times. The J gene is TRBJ2-7, the V gene TRBV4-1, with no clear D. The CDR3 is 16 amino acids. V was trimmed by 5 bases and J by 7 bases, leaving 24 bases between them. The germline gives CDR1 MGHRA, CDR2 YSYEKL. This chain's CDR3 is CASSNPGDTKGLEQYF. As DNA, the CDR3 is TGCGCCAGCAGCAATCCCGGAGATACCAAAGGGTTGGAGCAGTACTTC.